Below are 18 T cell receptor beta chains sequenced from a single sample in a study of blood T cell repertoires in COVID-19. Produced via immunoSEQ multiplex PCR; TCRdb's table is partial and in-frame only. The sample yields about 270,000 clones, 86% seen once. What was sequenced was PBMCs or T cells enriched from blood (not recorded which). These receptors were collected from a woman aged 18-30 years who had recovered from COVID-19.

This clone occurred a few times. For the CDR3, the DNA is TGTGCCAGCAGTGGCAGACGGAGCGAGCAGTACTTC. Translation: CASSGRRSEQYF. The chain couples TRBV2 to TRBJ2-7; D is uncertain. Germline values: CDR1 SNHLY, CDR2 FYNNEI. The V gene lost 4 bases and the J gene lost 6 bases, with 10 bases spanning the gap. The CDR3 covers 12 residues.

Only a few counts were recorded for this clone. The chain employs TRBV18 and TRBJ1-2; D is possibly TRBD1 (6 bases). This CDR3 comprises 16 residues. Germline V gene sequence: CDR1 KGHSH, CDR2 LQKENI. Deletions cut 0 bases from V and 3 bases from J, with 14 bases between. CDR3 DNA sequence: TGTGCCAGCTCACCACCCGGACAGAGGAAGGACTATGGCTACACCTTC. The encoded protein is CASSPPGQRKDYGYTF.

The V call is TRBV7-2, the J call TRBJ2-7, with 12 bases matching TRBD2. Trimming at V came to 5 bases and at J to 3 bases, leaving 2 bases not matched to a gene. CDR3 length equals 14 residues. From germline, CDR1 is SGHTA and CDR2 FQGNSA. The CDR3 loop is CASSQTSGSYEQYF. The CDR3 DNA is TGTGCCAGCAGCCAGACTAGCGGGAGCTACGAGCAGTACTTC.

The genes are TRBV7-8 and TRBJ1-1, with 7 bases aligning to TRBD1. The CDR3 totals 17 residues. J gave up 1 base and V 5 bases, and 13 bases lay outside the gene matches. The germline V gene encodes CDR1 SGHVS and CDR2 FQNEAQ. In DNA form, the CDR3 reads TGTGCCAGCAGCCATTGGGGGACAGTCCCGCCGAACACTGAAGCTTTCTTT. It translates to CASSHWGTVPPNTEAFF.

The V and J genes are TRBV4-1 and TRBJ2-1; the D is unclear. Germline lookup yields CDR1 MGHRA and CDR2 YSYEKL. V was trimmed by 0 bases and J by 0 bases, leaving 9 bases between them. The CDR3 covers 16 residues. In DNA form, the CDR3 reads TGCGCCAGCAGCCAAGACGAGGAGAGCTCCTACAATGAGCAGTTCTTC. This gives the protein CASSQDEESSYNEQFF.

This clone was seen more than once but under ten times. The rearrangement links TRBV28 to TRBJ2-2, with unresolved D. CDR1 and CDR2 from the germline V gene are MDHEN and SYDVKM. There are 14 residues in the CDR3. Trimming cost V 6 bases and J 1 base, with 9 bases left between them. DNA for the CDR3: TGTGCCAGCAGCTACGTATTGAACACCGGGGAGCTGTTTTTT. Residues: CASSYVLNTGELFF.

The chain joins TRBV29-1 to TRBJ1-2; D is ambiguous. The CDR3 has 14 residues. Germline V gene sequence: CDR1 SQVTM, CDR2 ANQGSEA. V lost 6 bases and J lost 3, with 17 bases in between. CDR3 sequence reads: CSVPTAWRDYGYTF. CDR3 coding DNA: TGCAGCGTGCCGACCGCTTGGAGGGACTATGGCTACACCTTC.

The genes are TRBV15 and TRBJ2-7; TRBD1 aligns across 7 bases. The CDR3 runs to 15 residues. The V and J ends lost 0 bases and 2 bases, in that order; junction bases with no gene match: 4. CDR1 and CDR2 from the germline V gene are LNHNV and YYDKDF (reference sequence). The DNA for the CDR3 is TGTGCCACCAGCAGAGACGGCCAGGGGGCCTACGAGCAGTACTTC. The encoded protein is CATSRDGQGAYEQYF.

J is TRBJ1-2 and V is TRBV30; D not resolved. This CDR3 region has 13 residues. Germline CDR1 reads GTSNPN; CDR2 reads SVGIG (reference sequence). The V end lost 1 base, the J end lost 4 bases, and 10 bases lay between the germline ends. CDR3 amino acids: CAWSGGDGYGYTF. CDR3 nucleotide sequence: TGTGCCTGGAGTGGCGGGGATGGCTATGGCTACACCTTC.

The rearrangement uses TRBV27 and TRBJ1-3; 7 bases align to TRBD1. Germline-derived CDR1 and CDR2 are MNHEY and SMNVEV (reference sequence). The junction had 5 bases not matched to a gene; V was cut back by 2 bases and J by 4 bases. The CDR3 runs 15 residues. DNA for the CDR3: TGTGCCAGCAGTTTAGACAGGGTTCCAGGAAACACCATATATTTT. Amino acids: CASSLDRVPGNTIYF.

In its sample, this clone was seen once. The genes are TRBV7-8 and TRBJ2-5; maybe TRBD2 (7 bases). V was shortened by 5 bases and J by 9 bases, with 16 bases between the two germline ends. This CDR3 region has 13 residues. Germline V CDR1 and CDR2: SGHVS, FQNEAQ. The CDR3: CASSVAGAAAQYF. The DNA for the CDR3 is TGTGCCAGCAGCGTCGCGGGGGCGGCGGCCCAGTACTTC.

This chain links TRBV6-6 with TRBJ2-7, with D possibly matching TRBD2 (6 bases). Trimming took off 7 bases at V and 0 bases at J, with 10 bases between the two ends. This CDR3 spans 13 amino acids. In germline, CDR1 is MNHNY, CDR2 SVGAGI (reference sequence). CDR3 amino acids: CASTRGVSYEQYF. CDR3 bases: TGTGCCAGCACGCGGGGAGTCTCCTACGAGCAGTACTTC.

The chain employs TRBV3-1 (or the pseudogene TRBV3-2) and TRBJ2-1; 7 bases map to TRBD2. In germline, CDR1 is LGHDT, CDR2 YNNKEL (reference sequence). This CDR3 has 16 amino acids. V lost 5 bases and J lost 4; bases outside the gene matches: 11. The CDR3 DNA sequence: TGTGCCAGCAGCGGGGATGGGGGGGGAATGTACAATGAGCAGTTCTTC. This sequence encodes CASSGDGGGMYNEQFF.

The chain has TRBV12-2 and TRBJ2-7; TRBD2 reflects the table's D call only, with no check against the DNA. TRBV12-2 is reported as a pseudogene. The CDR3 totals 17 residues. The CDR3 here is CASRSERGLAVSYEQYF. The DNA of the CDR3 is TGTGCAAGTCGCTCCGAAAGAGGACTAGCGGTCTCCTACGAGCAGTACTTC.

This clone was detected only a few times. This rearrangement joins TRBV7-2 to TRBJ2-7, with TRBD2 matching over 12 bases. Germline V CDR1 and CDR2: SGHTA, FQGNSA. Losses at the gene ends were 1 base for V and 6 bases for J; bases not matched to a gene: 4. The CDR3 spans 15 residues. The CDR3 DNA reads as TGTGCCAGCAGCTTAGGTACTAGCGGGAGGATCGAGCAGTACTTC. Its translation: CASSLGTSGRIEQYF.

The chain has TRBV4-1 and TRBJ1-2; the D gene is possibly TRBD1 (5 bases). V shed 1 base and J shed 4 bases, with 22 bases lying between them. This CDR3 spans 18 amino acids. The germline V gene has CDR1 MGHRA and CDR2 YSYEKL. CDR3 protein: CASSQGLWGGKILYGYTF. The DNA for the CDR3 is TGCGCCAGCAGCCAAGGATTATGGGGGGGAAAGATTCTCTATGGCTACACCTTC.

This sequence joins TRBV27 and TRBJ2-6; perhaps TRBD1 as D (5 bases). The germline V gene encodes CDR1 MNHEY and CDR2 SMNVEV (reference sequence). CDR3 size: 18 residues. With 4 bases removed from V and 0 bases from J, the gap between germline ends came to 16 bases. The CDR3 nucleotides read TGTGCCAGCAGTTCGCTCCCACAGGTTCACTCTGGGGCCAACGTCCTGACTTTC. It is translated as CASSSLPQVHSGANVLTF. Based on the CDR3 plus reference TRBV27 and TRBJ2-6, the full variable domain is EAQVTQNPRYLITVTGKKLTVTCSQNMNHEYMSWYRQDPGLGLRQIYYSMNVEVTDKGDVPEGYKVSRKEKRNFPLILESPSPNQTSLYFCASSSLPQVHSGANVLTFGAGSRLTVL.

The chain uses TRBV7-9 and TRBJ2-2, with TRBD2 identical over 9 bases. Germline CDR1 and CDR2: SEHNR and FQNEAQ (reference sequence). The CDR3 contains 16 residues. V was clipped by 3 bases and J by 8 bases; unmatched bases: 10. CDR3 sequence: CASSFSGLARWGELFF. In DNA, the CDR3 is TGTGCCAGCAGCTTTTCCGGACTAGCGCGGTGGGGGGAGCTGTTTTTT.